The 20 T cell receptor beta chains presented below share a single source sample, sequenced in a study of blood T cell repertoires in COVID-19. TCRdb's table, derived via immunoSEQ multiplex PCR, lists solely in-frame clones and lacks some. Here the sample spans about 55,000 clones, roughly four fifths being singletons. Specimen: peripheral blood. These receptors were collected from an older woman with acute or convalescent COVID-19.

This clone was seen a single time. The chain uses TRBV14 and TRBJ1-1, with D uncertain. CDR1 and CDR2 (germline): SGHDN, FVKESK. Trimming stripped 4 bases from V and 6 bases from J, with 15 bases between. The CDR3 runs 14 residues. The CDR3 here is CASSPVRGFAEAFF. As DNA, the CDR3 is TGTGCCAGCAGCCCCGTTCGCGGCTTTGCTGAAGCTTTCTTT.

The CDR3 spells CASSLRTGPVNTEAFF. The CDR3 DNA reads TGCGCCAGCAGCCTCAGGACAGGGCCGGTGAACACTGAAGCTTTCTTT. V and J are TRBV5-1 and TRBJ1-1; the match to TRBD1 covers 8 bases. J gave up 0 bases and V 4 bases, and 8 bases lay outside the gene matches. The germline gives CDR1 SGHRS, CDR2 YFSETQ. CDR3 size: 16 residues.

This clone has only one observation. This rearrangement joins TRBV19 to TRBJ2-1; no definite D call. Germline V gene data show CDR1 as LNHDA and CDR2 as SQIVND (reference sequence). V was shortened by 1 base and J by 10 bases, with 5 bases between the two germline ends. The CDR3 sequence is 11 residues long. CDR3 coding DNA: TGTGCCAGTAGTATAGGCGGCGAGCAGTTCTTC. Translating gives CASSIGGEQFF.

The chain couples TRBV19 to TRBJ1-5, with TRBD1 matching 10 bases. This CDR3 has 20 amino acids. V lost 5 bases, J lost 0 bases, and 16 bases stayed unmatched. Germline V gene data show CDR1 as LNHDA and CDR2 as SQIVND (reference sequence). The CDR3 DNA follows: TGTGCCAGTAGTGTCCGGGACAGGGGCCGGATTAATTATAGCAATCAGCCCCAGCATTTT. Residues: CASSVRDRGRINYSNQPQHF.

A few counts support this clone. The chain uses TRBV4-1 and TRBJ1-1, with 8 positions matching TRBD1. The CDR3 extends over 21 amino acids. Per germline, CDR1 MGHRA and CDR2 YSYEKL. J lost 5 bases, V lost 0 bases, and 23 bases had no gene match. The CDR3 here is CASSQDFRGQGFAVVVTEAFF. The CDR3 nucleotides are TGCGCCAGCAGCCAAGATTTCCGTGGACAGGGATTCGCGGTCGTAGTAACTGAAGCTTTCTTT.

V gene TRBV27 combines with J gene TRBJ2-7, with D possibly matching TRBD1 (5 bases). Germline CDR1 is MNHEY and CDR2 is SMNVEV (reference sequence). V was clipped by 5 bases and J by 3 bases, with 14 bases between them. The CDR3 covers 14 residues. CDR3 amino acids: CASSRTFQGYEQYF. The CDR3 region has the DNA TGTGCCAGCAGTAGAACCTTCCAGGGCTACGAGCAGTACTTC.

This rearrangement joins TRBV6-6 to TRBJ2-7, with 8 bases that match TRBD2. The CDR3 spans 15 residues. With 5 bases clipped from V and 2 bases from J, the junction kept 8 bases outside the gene matches. CDR1 is MNHNY, CDR2 SVGAGI, per germline (reference sequence). Here the CDR3 reads CASSPRVAGTYEQYF. In DNA, the CDR3 is TGTGCCAGCAGTCCCCGGGTAGCGGGAACCTACGAGCAGTACTTC.

This clone was seen more than once but under ten times. This rearrangement joins TRBV28 to TRBJ1-1; TRBD1 aligns across 8 bases. Germline-derived CDR1 and CDR2 are MDHEN and SYDVKM. This CDR3 has 15 residues. V shed 6 bases and J 1 base; nucleotides not matched to a gene: 7. The CDR3 nucleotides read TGTGCCAGCAGACCAACCGACAGGGGGAACACTGAAGCTTTCTTT. Its protein product is CASRPTDRGNTEAFF.

The chain combines TRBV21-1 with TRBJ2-5; the table's D call TRBD2 went unverified against the DNA. TRBV21-1 is a pseudogene. This CDR3 has 10 residues. The CDR3 DNA follows: TGTGCCAGGTTAAAAGAGACCCAGTACTTC. Encoded protein: CARLKETQYF.

V is TRBV6-1 and J is TRBJ1-1; D is unresolved. The CDR3 length is 13 residues. Germline CDR1 and CDR2: MNHNS and SASEGT. Trimming removed 2 bases at V and 8 bases at J, with 12 bases between. CDR3 region: CASSERARTEAFF. DNA for the CDR3: TGTGCCAGCAGTGAAAGAGCACGAACCGAAGCTTTCTTT.

This clone came up a few times. The CDR3 is CASSYPTGDTQYF. The CDR3 nucleotides read TGTGCCAGCAGTTATCCGACCGGGGATACGCAGTATTTT. This sequence joins TRBV28 and TRBJ2-3; D not resolved. From germline, CDR1 is MDHEN and CDR2 SYDVKM. The CDR3 has 13 amino acids. V lost 4 bases to trimming and J lost 6 bases, with 11 bases between them.

The CDR3 nucleotides read TGTGCCAGCAGTGATGGCAGGGGGGAAGAGACCCAGTACTTC. Encoded protein: CASSDGRGEETQYF. The chain has TRBV2 and TRBJ2-5, with D possibly being TRBD1 (7 bases). Trimming left V 3 bases short and J 3 bases short, with 11 bases between. The V gene's germline CDR1 is SNHLY and CDR2 FYNNEI. This CDR3 is built from 14 residues.

A single count supports this clone. The V call is TRBV5-1, the J call TRBJ1-4; possible D gene TRBD1, 5 bases. The germline CDR1 and CDR2 sequences are SGHRS and YFSETQ. The ends were cut back, 2 bases at V and 5 bases at J, with 10 bases in the middle. This CDR3 has 14 residues. This CDR3 is CASSFRAENEKLFF. The CDR3 DNA sequence: TGCGCCAGCAGCTTCAGGGCGGAGAATGAAAAACTGTTTTTT.

The chain has TRBV18 and TRBJ1-2; 9 bases agree with TRBD1. The CDR3 length is 17 residues. V lost 4 bases and J lost 0; bases outside the gene matches: 9. Germline assignment: CDR1 KGHSH and CDR2 LQKENI. The CDR3 DNA sequence: TGTGCCAGCTCACTTGGGACAGGGCGTTATCCTAACTATGGCTACACCTTC. It is translated as CASSLGTGRYPNYGYTF.

The CDR3 nucleotides are TGTGCCAGCAGCGGATTGAAACAGGGTAAAATGGCGGTATATGGCAATCAGCCCCAGCATTTT. As protein: CASSGLKQGKMAVYGNQPQHF. The V and J genes are TRBV7-6 and TRBJ1-5; maybe TRBD1 (6 bases). Looked up from germline, CDR1 is SGHVS and CDR2 is FNYEAQ. This CDR3 contains 21 residues. The V end was cut by 5 bases, the J end by 2 bases, with 31 bases between. Combining the CDR3 with reference TRBV7-6 and TRBJ1-5 gives the whole variable domain GAGVSQSPRYKVTKRGQDVALRCDPISGHVSLYWYRQALGQGPEFLTYFNYEAQQDKSGLPNDRFSAERPEGSISTLTIQRTEQRDSAMYRCASSGLKQGKMAVYGNQPQHFGDGTRLSIL.

V and J are TRBV19 and TRBJ2-1; TRBD1 matches 7 bases. The J segment lost 8 bases and the V segment lost 3 bases, leaving 4 bases of the junction unmatched. The CDR3 consists of 13 residues. Germline V gene lookup returns CDR1 LNHDA and CDR2 SQIVND (reference sequence). The CDR3 DNA reads as TGTGCCAGTAGTATGAACAGGGGCCATGAGCAGTTCTTC. This encodes CASSMNRGHEQFF. Full variable domain (remainder filled in from reference TRBV19 and TRBJ2-1): DGGITQSPKYLFRKEGQNVTLSCEQNLNHDAMYWYRQDPGQGLRLIYYSQIVNDFQKGDIAEGYSVSREKKESFPLTVTSAQKNPTAFYLCASSMNRGHEQFFGPGTRLTVL.

The table lists this clone with a few counts. This chain connects TRBV3-1 (or the pseudogene TRBV3-2) to TRBJ2-1; D might be TRBD1 (8 bases). The ends were cut back, 1 base at V and 9 bases at J, with 13 bases in the middle. CDR3 length equals 14 residues. Germline loops: CDR1 LGHDT, CDR2 YNNKEL (reference sequence). Here the CDR3 DNA reads TGTGCCAGCAGCCAAGGGACAGGGAGGGGTGAGCAGTTCTTC. Its protein is CASSQGTGRGEQFF.

V and J are TRBV5-4 and TRBJ2-2; D remains ambiguous. CDR3 length: 15 residues. With 2 bases removed from V and 0 bases from J, the gap between germline ends came to 8 bases. Germline CDR1 and CDR2: SGHNT and YYREEE (reference sequence). Here the CDR3 DNA reads TGTGCCAGCAGCTTAAGCGCGACGAACACCGGGGAGCTGTTTTTT. Translation gives CASSLSATNTGELFF.

The chain joins TRBV12-5 to TRBJ2-1; 8 bases are a match to TRBD2. The CDR3 extends over 15 amino acids. CDR1 is LGHNT and CDR2 is FRNRAP in the germline V gene. Unmatched junction bases numbered 8, after V lost 1 base and J lost 9 bases. The CDR3 loop reads CASGLASGTSIEQFF. For the CDR3, the DNA is TGTGCTAGTGGTTTGGCATCCGGGACTAGTATTGAGCAGTTCTTC.

This chain joins TRBV27 and TRBJ2-2, with D perhaps matching TRBD1 (5 bases). Germline-derived CDR1 and CDR2 are MNHEY and SMNVEV (reference sequence). The CDR3 is 16 amino acids. Trimming took 1 base from V and 1 from J, leaving 10 bases between them. This CDR3 reads CASSLYQGLNTGELFF. In nucleotides, the CDR3 is TGTGCCAGCAGTTTATATCAGGGATTGAACACCGGGGAGCTGTTTTTT.